Below are 24 T cell receptor beta chains sequenced from a single sample in a study of blood T cell repertoires in COVID-19. Assay: immunoSEQ multiplex PCR; the TCRdb copy retains only in-frame clones and omits some. Among 300,000 to 450,000 clones, about nine tenths were seen once, and the ten largest hold about 3.9%. Sequencing used peripheral blood. The receptors originated from a woman in her sixties with COVID-19, enrolled during active disease.

This clone was observed many times. The rearrangement links TRBV3-1 (or the pseudogene TRBV3-2) to TRBJ1-2; D possibly corresponds to TRBD1 (6 bases). The CDR3 has 15 residues. V was cut by 0 bases and J by 6 bases, with 14 bases left in between. From germline, CDR1 is LGHDT and CDR2 YNNKEL (reference sequence). The CDR3 sequence: CASSQDGGGIDGYTF. CDR3 DNA: TGTGCCAGCAGCCAAGATGGTGGGGGCATCGATGGCTACACCTTC.

The chain recombines TRBV14 with TRBJ2-2; no definite D call. The germline V gene has CDR1 SGHDN and CDR2 FVKESK. Trimming left V 5 bases short and J 6 bases short, with 4 bases between. This CDR3 contains 11 residues. This chain's CDR3 is CASSLSGELFF. CDR3 DNA sequence: TGTGCCAGCAGCTTATCCGGGGAGCTGTTTTTT.

The chain employs TRBV3-1 (or the pseudogene TRBV3-2) and TRBJ2-3; D ambiguous. Germline lookup yields CDR1 LGHDT and CDR2 YNNKEL (reference sequence). Trimming pared 4 bases from V and 0 bases from J, leaving 5 bases between. The CDR3 extends over 13 amino acids. CDR3 in amino acids: CASSLGSTDTQYF. CDR3 nucleotide sequence: TGTGCCAGCAGCCTCGGTAGCACAGATACGCAGTATTTT.

CDR3 loop: CASSERLSHGAYNEQFF. DNA for the CDR3: TGTGCCAGCAGTGAACGATTGTCGCACGGAGCCTACAATGAGCAGTTCTTC. The chain has TRBV6-1 and TRBJ2-1; no reliable D call. Trimming took 2 bases from V and 2 from J, leaving 16 bases between them. The germline V gene encodes CDR1 MNHNS and CDR2 SASEGT. This CDR3 has 17 residues.

V and J are TRBV3-1 (or the pseudogene TRBV3-2) and TRBJ2-7, with TRBD2 identical over 8 bases. Germline values: CDR1 LGHDT, CDR2 YNNKEL (reference sequence). The CDR3 totals 17 residues. V gave up 0 bases and J gave up 2 bases; unmatched junction bases: 9. The CDR3 protein is CASSQEKVAGSPYEQYF. In DNA, the CDR3 is TGTGCCAGCAGCCAAGAAAAGGTAGCGGGGTCCCCCTACGAGCAGTACTTC.

The chain links TRBV5-1 to TRBJ2-2, with a possible D match to TRBD2 (5 bases). V lost 4 bases to trimming and J lost 0 bases, with 13 bases between them. This CDR3 has 16 amino acids. Germline V gene data show CDR1 as SGHRS and CDR2 as YFSETQ. CDR3 residues: CASSPAAAANTGELFF. As DNA, the CDR3 is TGCGCCAGCAGCCCGGCAGCGGCGGCGAACACCGGGGAGCTGTTTTTT.

The chain has TRBV19 and TRBJ1-6; 7 bases map to TRBD1. This CDR3 spans 15 amino acids. The V gene's germline CDR1 is LNHDA and CDR2 SQIVND (reference sequence). Trimming at V came to 7 bases and at J to 7 bases, leaving 10 bases not matched to a gene. Here the CDR3 DNA reads TGTGCCAGTAAACGACAGGGAGTATTGAATTCACCCCTCCACTTT. Translation: CASKRQGVLNSPLHF.

The rearrangement joins TRBV5-1 to TRBJ2-2; D is possibly TRBD2 (5 bases). CDR3 size: 15 residues. Germline CDR1 SGHRS, CDR2 YFSETQ. Trimming removed 0 bases from V and 2 bases from J, with 8 bases in between. CDR3 DNA sequence: TGCGCCAGCAGCTTGGGTCTAGCTAACACCGGGGAGCTGTTTTTT. Translated, it gives CASSLGLANTGELFF.

Note on this clone: The sample has other DNA sequences that encode this CDR3 too. This chain joins TRBV28 and TRBJ1-1; D is undetermined. V was trimmed by 3 bases and J by 1 base, leaving 6 bases between them. This CDR3 has 13 amino acids. The V gene's germline CDR1 is MDHEN and CDR2 SYDVKM. Here the CDR3 reads CASSLPRNTEAFF. Written as DNA, the CDR3 is TGTGCCAGCAGTTTGCCCAGGAACACTGAAGCTTTCTTT.

The V and J genes are TRBV7-8 and TRBJ2-7; 7 bases match TRBD1. CDR1 is SGHVS, CDR2 FQNEAQ, per germline. CDR3 size: 15 residues. V lost 4 bases to trimming and J lost 4 bases; unmatched junction nucleotides: 10. The CDR3 spells CASSYPDRVGYEQYF. Here the CDR3 DNA reads TGTGCCAGCAGCTACCCAGACAGGGTTGGGTACGAGCAGTACTTC. Combining the CDR3 with reference TRBV7-8 and TRBJ2-7 gives the whole variable domain GAGVSQSPRYKVAKRGQDVALRCDPISGHVSLFWYQQALGQGPEFLTYFQNEAQLDKSGLPSDRFFAERPEGSVSTLKIQRTQQEDSAVYLCASSYPDRVGYEQYFGPGTRLTVT.

V usage is TRBV30 and J usage is TRBJ1-1, with 7 bases fitting TRBD1. This CDR3 comprises 13 residues. Germline CDR1 is GTSNPN and CDR2 is SVGIG (reference sequence). V trimming: 0 bases; J trimming: 14 bases; junction bases outside the gene matches: 12. This CDR3 is CAWSVNPGRGPFF. CDR3 nucleotide sequence: TGTGCCTGGAGTGTAAATCCAGGTAGGGGGCCGTTCTTT.

This rearrangement joins TRBV2 to TRBJ2-7; 10 bases fit TRBD2. This CDR3 comprises 16 residues. The J segment lost 2 bases and the V segment lost 8 bases, leaving 12 bases of the junction unmatched. Germline V CDR1 and CDR2: SNHLY, FYNNEI. CDR3 in DNA: TGTGCCAGCGAGGGAGCGGGGGGGCCCACCCCCTACGAGCAGTACTTC. It codes for CASEGAGGPTPYEQYF. The variable domain in full, with the rest retrieved from reference TRBV2 and TRBJ2-7, is EPEVTQTPSHQVTQMGQEVILRCVPISNHLYFYWYRQILGQKVEFLVSFYNNEISEKSEIFDDQFSVERPDGSNFTLKIRSTKLEDSAMYFCASEGAGGPTPYEQYFGPGTRLTVT.

As concerns this clone: Distinct nucleotide sequences in the sample also encode this CDR3. The CDR3 region has the DNA TGTGCCAGCAGCTTAGGACAGGGATTCTACGAGCAGTACTTC. This gives the protein CASSLGQGFYEQYF. The chain links TRBV7-9 to TRBJ2-7, with 7 bases aligning to TRBD1. CDR1 SEHNR and CDR2 FQNEAQ come from the germline V gene (reference sequence). This CDR3 contains 14 residues. Trimming cost V 1 base and J 3 bases; bases outside gene matches: 3.

V is TRBV28 and J is TRBJ2-1, with D maybe TRBD2 (6 bases). V shed 6 bases and J shed 4 bases, with 13 bases lying between them. The CDR3 spans 14 residues. Germline CDR1 is MDHEN and CDR2 is SYDVKM. CDR3 bases: TGTGCCAGCAGGACGACCGGGAGTTACAATGAGCAGTTCTTC. Translated: CASRTTGSYNEQFF.

The J gene is TRBJ1-3, the V gene TRBV6-5; D may be TRBD1 (6 bases). The CDR3 extends over 15 amino acids. Trimming shortened V by 6 bases and J by 0 bases, and 12 bases separated the two germline ends. Germline V lookup: CDR1 MNHEY, CDR2 SVGAGI. This CDR3 reads CASRQGLSSGNTIYF. The CDR3 DNA is TGTGCCAGCAGGCAGGGGTTGAGCTCTGGAAACACCATATATTTT.

V gene TRBV18 combines with J gene TRBJ1-6; D possibly corresponds to TRBD1 (6 bases). Germline assignment: CDR1 KGHSH and CDR2 LQKENI. The CDR3 covers 17 residues. With 6 bases removed from V and 5 bases from J, the gap between germline ends came to 20 bases. The CDR3 region is CASSTQGGGHNNSPLHF. In DNA, the CDR3 is TGTGCCAGCTCCACACAGGGCGGGGGTCATAATAATTCACCCCTCCACTTT.

The chain employs TRBV2 and TRBJ1-1; D may be TRBD1 (5 bases). V was cut by 11 bases and J by 2 bases, with 15 bases left in between. The CDR3 consists of 13 residues. Germline-derived CDR1 and CDR2 are SNHLY and FYNNEI. CDR3 residues: CAHRRGSNTEAFF. In nucleotides, the CDR3 is TGTGCCCATCGTAGGGGATCTAACACTGAAGCTTTCTTT.

The V call is TRBV11-2, the J call TRBJ1-2; maybe TRBD1 (6 bases). Trimming stripped 2 bases from V and 5 bases from J, with 15 bases between. The CDR3 spans 15 residues. Germline V gene data show CDR1 as SGHAT and CDR2 as FQNNGV. CDR3 sequence (DNA): TGTGCCAGCAGCTTAAAAGGGGGGGGACAATATGGCTACACCTTC. This sequence encodes CASSLKGGGQYGYTF.

V and J are TRBV28 and TRBJ1-5; TRBD1 aligns across 7 bases. CDR3 length: 16 amino acids. Germline CDR1 is MDHEN and CDR2 is SYDVKM. V shed 6 bases, J shed 3 bases, and the junction held 11 bases outside the gene matches. The CDR3 spells CASRPAWGQINQPQHF. In DNA form, the CDR3 reads TGTGCCAGCAGACCCGCCTGGGGACAGATCAATCAGCCCCAGCATTTT.

The chain carries TRBV7-9 and TRBJ1-2, with D possibly being TRBD1 (5 bases). The germline V gene has CDR1 SEHNR and CDR2 FQNEAQ (reference sequence). The CDR3 covers 13 residues. The V and J ends lost 5 bases and 4 bases respectively, with 11 bases between them. CDR3: CASSKTGPYGYTF. As DNA, the CDR3 is TGTGCCAGCAGCAAAACAGGTCCCTATGGCTACACCTTC. Together with reference TRBV7-9 and TRBJ1-2, the CDR3 gives the full variable domain: DTGVSQNPRHKITKRGQNVTFRCDPISEHNRLYWYRQTLGQGPEFLTYFQNEAQLEKSRLLSDRFSAERPKGSFSTLEIQRTEQGDSAMYLCASSKTGPYGYTFGSGTRLTVV.

This chain connects TRBV7-9 to TRBJ1-2, with D maybe TRBD1 (5 bases). The CDR3 is 15 residues long. Germline CDR1 is SEHNR and CDR2 is FQNEAQ (reference sequence). V gave up 5 bases and J gave up 2 bases, with 15 bases separating them. DNA of the CDR3: TGTGCCAGCAGCCCCTATGCTGGGGGGAACTATGGCTACACCTTC. This codes for CASSPYAGGNYGYTF.

The V call is TRBV5-3, the J call TRBJ2-5; D is undetermined. TRBV5-3 is an open reading frame whose function is uncertain. CDR3 length: 12 amino acids. V was trimmed by 1 base and J by 4 bases, leaving 5 bases between them. The CDR3 spells CARSLYVETQYF. CDR3 nucleotides: TGTGCCAGAAGCTTGTATGTAGAGACCCAGTACTTC.

The V call is TRBV5-1, the J call TRBJ1-1; D may be TRBD1 (5 bases). Germline V gene sequence: CDR1 SGHRS, CDR2 YFSETQ. The CDR3 spans 15 residues. Trimming took 2 bases from V and 1 from J, leaving 12 bases between them. The CDR3 DNA sequence: TGCGCCAGCAGCTTCGGGGGATATGCGAACACTGAAGCTTTCTTT. This encodes CASSFGGYANTEAFF.

The J gene is TRBJ2-5, the V gene TRBV7-9; 11 bases fit TRBD2. This CDR3 is 17 amino acids long. CDR1 and CDR2 from the germline V gene are SEHNR and FQNEAQ (reference sequence). The trim removed 1 base at V and 5 bases at J, leaving 9 bases unmatched. CDR3 DNA: TGTGCCAGCAGCTTAGGGATTAGCGGGGGGGCCCTGGAGACCCAGTACTTC. Translating gives CASSLGISGGALETQYF.